Below are 29 T cell receptor beta chains sequenced from a single sample in a study of OX40 agonist ivuxolimab in advanced cancers. Produced via immunoSEQ multiplex PCR; TCRdb's table is partial and in-frame only. The data show more than 75,000 clones, more than 70% seen once. Material: CD4+ or CD8+ T cells sorted from blood, obtained in a trial of the OX40 agonist ivuxolimab. The receptor set was obtained from an adult with an advanced solid tumor such as melanoma, head and neck, liver or kidney cancer.

The gene calls are TRBV11-3 and TRBJ2-1; D is possibly TRBD2 (5 bases). Between the trimmed V and J ends, which lost 1 base and 9 bases, there was a span of 16 bases. Germline V gives CDR1 SGHNT, CDR2 YENEEA. The CDR3 is 15 residues long. The CDR3 sequence: CASSLGARGSGEQFF. DNA for the CDR3: TGTGCCAGCAGCTTAGGGGCCCGAGGGTCAGGTGAGCAGTTCTTC. Full variable domain (rest looked up from reference TRBV11-3 and TRBJ2-1): EAGVVQSPRYKIIEKKQPVAFWCNPISGHNTLYWYLQNLGQGPELLIRYENEEAVDDSQLPKDRFSAERLKGVDSTLKIQPAELGDSAVYLCASSLGARGSGEQFFGPGTRLTVL.

The CDR3 region has the DNA TGTGCCTGGAACAGTGGGCAGGGCCCCTATGGCTACACCTTC. Its protein is CAWNSGQGPYGYTF. The chain combines TRBV28 with TRBJ1-2; a possible D gene is TRBD1 (5 bases). CDR3 length equals 14 residues. The V gene's germline CDR1 is MDHEN and CDR2 SYDVKM. V was pared by 11 bases and J by 4 bases, with 20 bases between.

The chain combines TRBV19 with TRBJ2-1; 8 bases line up with TRBD2. CDR3 length: 15 residues. Per the germline V gene, CDR1 is LNHDA and CDR2 is SQIVND (reference sequence). With V trimmed by 3 bases and J by 6 bases, 7 bases remained unmatched. The CDR3 nucleotides read TGTGCCAGTAGTATTAGCGGGGCAGCTTTCAATGAGCAGTTCTTC. Protein product: CASSISGAAFNEQFF.

The V and J genes are TRBV28 and TRBJ1-1, with unresolved D. Deletions cut 0 bases from V and 5 bases from J, with 13 bases between. From germline, CDR1 is MDHEN and CDR2 SYDVKM. The CDR3 extends over 15 amino acids. DNA of the CDR3: TGTGCCAGCAGTTTATGGGCGGTCAGAGGTACTGAAGCTTTCTTT. Translated: CASSLWAVRGTEAFF.

J is TRBJ2-5 and V is TRBV5-1; D unresolved. Looked up from germline, CDR1 is SGHRS and CDR2 is YFSETQ. V was trimmed by 0 bases and J by 5 bases, leaving 8 bases between them. This CDR3 comprises 13 residues. CDR3 in DNA: TGCGCCAGCAGCTTGGGGGTCAGGGAGACCCAGTACTTC. Translating gives CASSLGVRETQYF.

The chain couples TRBV4-2 to TRBJ1-2; D is perhaps TRBD1 (5 bases). The CDR3 contains 15 residues. From germline, CDR1 is LGHNA and CDR2 YNFKEQ. With 3 bases removed from V and 2 bases from J, the gap between germline ends came to 13 bases. The CDR3 region is CASSQGGRMNYGYTF. The CDR3 DNA reads TGTGCCAGCAGCCAGGGGGGAAGAATGAACTATGGCTACACCTTC.

The chain has TRBV28 and TRBJ1-3; TRBD1 might be the D (5 bases). Looked up from germline, CDR1 is MDHEN and CDR2 is SYDVKM. With 3 bases removed from V and 1 base from J, the gap between germline ends came to 10 bases. The CDR3 spans 15 residues. CDR3: CASSFRRTSGNTIYF. In DNA, the CDR3 is TGTGCCAGCAGTTTCAGACGGACATCTGGAAACACCATATATTTT.

V is TRBV5-1 and J is TRBJ2-3; no clear D gene. V lost 4 bases, J lost 1 base, and 7 bases lay in between. CDR1 and CDR2 from the germline V gene are SGHRS and YFSETQ. The CDR3 covers 13 residues. This CDR3 is CASSSQGTDTQYF. Here the CDR3 DNA reads TGCGCCAGCAGCAGTCAGGGCACAGATACGCAGTATTTT.

The chain links TRBV6-5 to TRBJ1-3, with no clear D. CDR1 MNHEY and CDR2 SVGAGI come from the germline V gene. V lost 2 bases and J lost 3, with 8 bases in between. The CDR3 runs 14 residues. The chain's CDR3 is CASSYRGFGNTIYF. The CDR3, as DNA: TGTGCCAGCAGTTACAGAGGTTTTGGAAACACCATATATTTT.

The gene calls are TRBV9 and TRBJ2-7; a weak D match, TRBD1 (6 bases). Germline assignment: CDR1 SGDLS and CDR2 YYNGEE. V was clipped by 4 bases and J by 3 bases, with 11 bases between them. CDR3 length: 13 residues. In nucleotides, the CDR3 is TGTGCCAGCAGCAGAGGACAGTTCTACGAGCAGTACGTC. Protein product: CASSRGQFYEQYV.

The chain links TRBV2 to TRBJ1-6; TRBD1 might be the D (5 bases). In germline, CDR1 is SNHLY, CDR2 FYNNEI. The CDR3 spans 13 residues. The DNA for the CDR3 is TGTGCGGGGCGCGTTACTTATAATTCACCCCTCCACTTT. Protein product: CAGRVTYNSPLHF.

This clone was counted only a few times. The gene calls are TRBV5-1 and TRBJ1-5, with 7 nucleotides matching TRBD1. In germline, CDR1 is SGHRS, CDR2 YFSETQ. The CDR3 runs to 15 residues. The V and J ends lost 4 bases and 2 bases, in that order; junction bases with no gene match: 6. The CDR3 is CASSRDTGGNQPQHF. The DNA for the CDR3 is TGCGCCAGCAGCCGAGACACAGGGGGCAATCAGCCCCAGCATTTT.

The rearrangement links TRBV18 to TRBJ1-3; tentatively, D is TRBD1 (6 bases). Per germline, CDR1 KGHSH and CDR2 LQKENI. Trimming stripped 2 bases from V and 3 bases from J, with 11 bases between. The CDR3 consists of 15 residues. CDR3 DNA: TGTGCCAGCTCACCAGGCCGGGGGCATGGAAACACCATATATTTT. This codes for CASSPGRGHGNTIYF.

The J gene is TRBJ2-4, the V gene TRBV19; D is unresolved. Germline CDR1 reads LNHDA; CDR2 reads SQIVND (reference sequence). The CDR3 has 13 residues. V shed 5 bases and J shed 7 bases, with 12 bases lying between them. In DNA, the CDR3 is TGTGCCAGTAGTCCCACCGACAAGAACATTCAGTACTTC. Its translation is CASSPTDKNIQYF.

The V gene is TRBV19, the J gene TRBJ2-2; either TRBD1 or TRBD2 may supply D (5 bases each). The CDR3 sequence is 15 residues long. The V end was cut by 2 bases, the J end by 0 bases, with 7 bases between. The germline gives CDR1 LNHDA, CDR2 SQIVND (reference sequence). The CDR3 spells CASSIRGPNTGELFF. CDR3 DNA sequence: TGTGCCAGTAGTATACGGGGCCCGAACACCGGGGAGCTGTTTTTT. The whole variable domain, filled in from reference TRBV19 and TRBJ2-2, reads DGGITQSPKYLFRKEGQNVTLSCEQNLNHDAMYWYRQDPGQGLRLIYYSQIVNDFQKGDIAEGYSVSREKKESFPLTVTSAQKNPTAFYLCASSIRGPNTGELFFGEGSRLTVL.

The chain links TRBV5-8 to TRBJ1-5; D call uncertain. Per the germline V gene, CDR1 is SGHTS and CDR2 is YDEGEE. The CDR3 has 11 residues. The V end lost 3 bases, the J end lost 9 bases, and 7 bases lay between the germline ends. CDR3 sequence: CASSYVGPQHF. CDR3 bases: TGTGCCAGCAGCTATGTTGGGCCCCAGCATTTT.

The chain has TRBV4-2 and TRBJ2-1, with 7 bases that match TRBD2. Per the germline V gene, CDR1 is LGHNA and CDR2 is YNFKEQ. J was trimmed by 8 bases and V by 1 base; bases with no gene match: 8. CDR3 length equals 15 residues. CDR3 DNA: TGTGCCAGCAGCCAAGCTTCGGCTAGCGGCTATGAGCAGTTCTTC. It specifies CASSQASASGYEQFF.

The V gene is TRBV5-1, the J gene TRBJ1-2; no firm D call. Germline CDR1 reads SGHRS; CDR2 reads YFSETQ. This CDR3 is 15 amino acids long. V was clipped by 1 base and J by 2 bases, with 12 bases between them. The CDR3 DNA reads TGCGCCAGCAGCTTGCCGTCCTCAGCCAACTATGGCTACACCTTC. This gives the protein CASSLPSSANYGYTF.

This clone was counted only a few times. The chain couples TRBV7-6 to TRBJ2-5; 7 nucleotides align to TRBD2. J was trimmed by 1 base and V by 2 bases; bases with no gene match: 7. The CDR3 covers 16 residues. The germline gives CDR1 SGHVS, CDR2 FNYEAQ. CDR3 coding DNA: TGTGCCAGCAGCTTAACGTCGAGCGGGGCCCAAGAGACCCAGTACTTC. This gives the protein CASSLTSSGAQETQYF.

V usage is TRBV25-1 and J usage is TRBJ1-1; tentatively, D is TRBD1 (6 bases). This CDR3 region has 13 residues. Looked up from germline, CDR1 is MGHDK and CDR2 is SYGVNS. V shed 3 bases and J shed 11 bases, with 16 bases lying between them. CDR3 nucleotides: TGTGCCAGCAGTGACCTATGGGGGGGCCCTGCTTTCTTT. Protein sequence: CASSDLWGGPAFF.

The gene calls are TRBV28 and TRBJ2-7; D is unresolved. Looked up from germline, CDR1 is MDHEN and CDR2 is SYDVKM. V lost 2 bases and J lost 5, with 7 bases in between. The CDR3 totals 12 residues. The CDR3 protein is CASSLRTNEQYF. In DNA, the CDR3 is TGTGCCAGCAGTTTAAGGACCAACGAGCAGTACTTC.

This rearrangement joins TRBV21-1 to TRBJ1-2. TRBV21-1 is deemed a pseudogene. The CDR3 length is 11 residues. CDR3 nucleotide sequence: TGTGCCAGCAGCGCCACCAATGGCTACACCTTC. Amino acids: CASSATNGYTF.

The chain couples TRBV2 to TRBJ1-2, with D hard to call. The germline V gene has CDR1 SNHLY and CDR2 FYNNEI. There are 12 residues in the CDR3. The V gene lost 9 bases and the J gene lost 4 bases, with 12 bases spanning the gap. The CDR3 protein is CARVWTGYGYTF. CDR3 DNA: TGTGCCAGGGTCTGGACGGGCTATGGCTACACCTTC.

The genes are TRBV28 and TRBJ1-1; 7 bases match TRBD1. V was pared by 5 bases and J by 1 base, with 7 bases of the junction left unmatched. The V gene's germline CDR1 is MDHEN and CDR2 SYDVKM. The CDR3 is 15 amino acids. CDR3 protein: CASSPGGVANTEAFF. CDR3 sequence (DNA): TGTGCCAGCAGTCCAGGGGGGGTTGCGAACACTGAAGCTTTCTTT.

This clone is a singleton in its sample. CDR3: CASSLASYQETQYF. The CDR3 DNA sequence: TGCGCCAGCAGCTTGGCCTCGTACCAAGAGACCCAGTACTTC. This rearrangement joins TRBV5-1 to TRBJ2-5; unclear D gene. Germline V lookup: CDR1 SGHRS, CDR2 YFSETQ. This CDR3 is 14 amino acids long. Trimming removed 0 bases from V and 0 bases from J, with 6 bases in between. The full variable domain, in which reference TRBV5-1 and TRBJ2-5 provide the parts outside the CDR3, is KAGVTQTPRYLIKTRGQQVTLSCSPISGHRSVSWYQQTPGQGLQFLFEYFSETQRNKGNFPGRFSGRQFSNSRSEMNVSTLELGDSALYLCASSLASYQETQYFGPGTRLLVL.

DNA for the CDR3: TGCGCCAGCAGCATCAACAGGGTAGCCGGAAACACCATATATTTT. Translated: CASSINRVAGNTIYF. The chain employs TRBV5-1 and TRBJ1-3; D perhaps matches TRBD1 (6 bases). The CDR3 loop spans 15 amino acids. Trimming took 4 bases from V and 4 from J, leaving 15 bases between them. Per germline, CDR1 SGHRS and CDR2 YFSETQ.

This clone appeared a single time. The rearrangement joins TRBV20-1 to TRBJ1-5; D not certain. This CDR3 comprises 10 residues. Germline CDR1 DFQATT, CDR2 SNEGSKA (reference sequence). The CDR3 spells CSAGLGPQHF. CDR3 nucleotides: TGCAGCGCAGGATTGGGGCCCCAGCATTTT.

This clone is a singleton in its sample. The chain recombines TRBV5-4 with TRBJ2-1, with a weak D call TRBD1 (6 bases). V lost 4 bases and J lost 8, with 16 bases in between. Germline V gene sequence: CDR1 SGHNT, CDR2 YYREEE (reference sequence). The CDR3 runs to 14 residues. CDR3 region: CASSPPYRADEQFF. The CDR3 DNA reads as TGTGCCAGCAGCCCACCCTACAGGGCTGATGAGCAGTTCTTC.

The rearrangement uses TRBV6-1 and TRBJ1-2; D unclear. The CDR3 covers 13 residues. Germline V gene sequence: CDR1 MNHNS, CDR2 SASEGT. Deletions cut 4 bases from V and 3 bases from J, with 9 bases between. The CDR3 DNA sequence: TGTGCCAGCAGTGTTAGGGCTCACTATGGCTACACCTTC. Encoded protein: CASSVRAHYGYTF.